This TCR beta chain stems from a study of blood T cell repertoires in COVID-19. For the study at large: Whether acute or convalescent, the COVID-19 samples came from the United States, Italy and Spain.

Germline V gives CDR1 SGHAT, CDR2 FQNNGV. Trimming took off 0 bases at V and 10 bases at J, with 15 bases between the two ends. The CDR3 loop spans 15 amino acids. TCRdb keeps only in-frame clones here, not all; method: immunoSEQ multiplex PCR. The repertoire holds 250,000 to 300,000 clones, with around 89% as singletons. This clonotype was obtained from a woman aged 55-70 years with acute or convalescent COVID-19. J is TRBJ1-4 and V is TRBV11-2, with D uncertain. Specimen: peripheral blood. CDR3 region: CASSLELWVSGKLFF. CDR3 sequence (DNA): TGTGCCAGCAGCTTAGAACTCTGGGTCAGCGGAAAACTGTTTTTT.